This T cell receptor beta chain comes out of a study of OX40 agonist ivuxolimab in advanced cancers. At the level of the study: Three patients got partial responses; one had hepatocellular carcinoma and two had cutaneous melanoma.

On cycle 4 day 1 and cycle 7 day 1, as well as at baseline, blood was sampled. Only in-frame clones appear in the TCRdb table, and some are missing; sequencing was by immunoSEQ multiplex PCR. The repertoire holds 65,000 to 100,000 clones, around 84% seen once, with over 5% in the top ten. The CDR3 sequence is 12 residues long. V was shortened by 2 bases and J by 9 bases, with 11 bases between the two germline ends. Germline loops: CDR1 SGHDN, CDR2 FVKESK. The TCR sequence derives from an adult with an advanced solid tumor such as melanoma, head and neck, liver or kidney cancer. This chain uses TRBV14 with TRBJ2-7, with D possibly being TRBD2 (5 bases). This sample comprised CD4+ or CD8+ T cells sorted from blood, obtained in a trial of the OX40 agonist ivuxolimab. The CDR3 DNA sequence: TGTGCCAGCAGCCAACAGAATCGGGGGCAGTACTTC. It yields the protein CASSQQNRGQYF.